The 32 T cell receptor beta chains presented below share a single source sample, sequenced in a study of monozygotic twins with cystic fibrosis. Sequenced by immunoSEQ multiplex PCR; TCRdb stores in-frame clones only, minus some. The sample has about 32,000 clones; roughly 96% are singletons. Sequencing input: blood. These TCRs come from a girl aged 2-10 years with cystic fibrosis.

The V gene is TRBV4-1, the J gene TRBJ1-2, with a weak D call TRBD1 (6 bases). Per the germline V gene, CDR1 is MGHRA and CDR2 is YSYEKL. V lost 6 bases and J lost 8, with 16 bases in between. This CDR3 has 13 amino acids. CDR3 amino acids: CASSRGAVRGYTF. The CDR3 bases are TGCGCCAGCAGTCGGGGGGCGGTCCGAGGCTACACCTTC.

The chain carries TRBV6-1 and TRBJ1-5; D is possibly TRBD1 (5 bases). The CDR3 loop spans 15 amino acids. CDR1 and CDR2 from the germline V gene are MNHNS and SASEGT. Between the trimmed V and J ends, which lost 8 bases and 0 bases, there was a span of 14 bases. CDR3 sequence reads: CASSGTGGSNQPQHF. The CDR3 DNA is TGTGCCAGCTCAGGGACTGGGGGTAGCAATCAGCCCCAGCATTTT.

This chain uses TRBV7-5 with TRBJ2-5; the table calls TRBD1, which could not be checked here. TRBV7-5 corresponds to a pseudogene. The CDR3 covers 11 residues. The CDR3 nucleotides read TGTGTCACAGGGGTCCAAGAGACCCAGTACTTC. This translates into CVTGVQETQYF.

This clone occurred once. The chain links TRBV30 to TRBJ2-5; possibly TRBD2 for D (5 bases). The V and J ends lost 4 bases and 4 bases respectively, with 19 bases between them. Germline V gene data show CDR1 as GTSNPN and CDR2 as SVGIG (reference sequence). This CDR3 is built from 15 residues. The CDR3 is CAWTAKIGVGETQYF. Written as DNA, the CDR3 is TGTGCCTGGACAGCGAAGATCGGGGTGGGAGAGACCCAGTACTTC.

This chain's CDR3 is CASSFEGSSTDTQYF. The CDR3 DNA follows: TGTGCCAGCAGCTTTGAGGGGTCTAGCACAGATACGCAGTATTTT. The chain couples TRBV5-5 to TRBJ2-3, with D possibly being TRBD1 or TRBD2 (5 bases each). With 2 bases removed from V and 0 bases from J, the gap between germline ends came to 10 bases. The CDR3 has 15 residues. CDR1 is SGHKS, CDR2 YYEKEE, per germline (reference sequence).

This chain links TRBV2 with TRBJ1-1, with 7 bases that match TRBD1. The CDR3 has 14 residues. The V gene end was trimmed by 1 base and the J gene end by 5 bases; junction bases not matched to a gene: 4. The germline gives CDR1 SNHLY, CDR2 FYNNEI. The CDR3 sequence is CASSEEGAGTEAFF. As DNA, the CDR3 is TGTGCCAGCAGTGAAGAGGGGGCGGGTACTGAAGCTTTCTTT.

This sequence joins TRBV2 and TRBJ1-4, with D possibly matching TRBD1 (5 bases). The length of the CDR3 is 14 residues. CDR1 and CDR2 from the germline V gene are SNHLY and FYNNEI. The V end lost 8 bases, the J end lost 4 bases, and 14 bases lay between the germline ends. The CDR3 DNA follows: TGTGCCAGCGGAGATTCAGGGAATAATGAAAAACTGTTTTTT. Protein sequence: CASGDSGNNEKLFF.

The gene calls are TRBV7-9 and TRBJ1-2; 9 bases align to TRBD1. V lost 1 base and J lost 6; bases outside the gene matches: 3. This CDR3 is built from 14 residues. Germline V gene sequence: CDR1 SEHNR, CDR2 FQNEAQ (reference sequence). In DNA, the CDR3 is TGTGCCAGCAGCTTAGGGGACAGGGCTGATGGCTACACCTTC. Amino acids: CASSLGDRADGYTF. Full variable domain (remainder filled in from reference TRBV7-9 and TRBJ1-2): DTGVSQNPRHKITKRGQNVTFRCDPISEHNRLYWYRQTLGQGPEFLTYFQNEAQLEKSRLLSDRFSAERPKGSFSTLEIQRTEQGDSAMYLCASSLGDRADGYTFGSGTRLTVV.

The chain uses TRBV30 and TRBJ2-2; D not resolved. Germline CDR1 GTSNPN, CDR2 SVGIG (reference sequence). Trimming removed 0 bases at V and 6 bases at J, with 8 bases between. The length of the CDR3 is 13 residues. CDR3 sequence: CAWSVLQPGELFF. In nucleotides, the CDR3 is TGTGCCTGGAGTGTACTACAGCCCGGGGAGCTGTTTTTT.

CDR3 sequence reads: CASSPRDGLTYSNQPQHF. The CDR3 DNA follows: TGTGCCAGCAGTCCAAGGGACGGCCTAACGTATAGCAATCAGCCCCAGCATTTT. The V call is TRBV2, the J call TRBJ1-5, with D possibly matching TRBD1 (5 bases). Between the trimmed V and J ends, which lost 5 bases and 0 bases, there was a span of 20 bases. CDR1 and CDR2 from the germline V gene are SNHLY and FYNNEI. The CDR3 sequence is 18 residues long.

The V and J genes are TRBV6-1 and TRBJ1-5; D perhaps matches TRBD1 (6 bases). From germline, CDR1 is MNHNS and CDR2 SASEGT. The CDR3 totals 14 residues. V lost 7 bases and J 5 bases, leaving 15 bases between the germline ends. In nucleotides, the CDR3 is TGTGCCAGCACTGGACAGCCCAGGGATCAGCCCCAGCATTTT. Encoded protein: CASTGQPRDQPQHF.

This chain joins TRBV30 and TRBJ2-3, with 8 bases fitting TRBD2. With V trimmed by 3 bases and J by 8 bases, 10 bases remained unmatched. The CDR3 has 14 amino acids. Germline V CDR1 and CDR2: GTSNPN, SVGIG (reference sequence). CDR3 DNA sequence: TGTGCCTGGAGGGAGCGGGAGTCCCTTGGTACGCAGTATTTT. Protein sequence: CAWRERESLGTQYF.

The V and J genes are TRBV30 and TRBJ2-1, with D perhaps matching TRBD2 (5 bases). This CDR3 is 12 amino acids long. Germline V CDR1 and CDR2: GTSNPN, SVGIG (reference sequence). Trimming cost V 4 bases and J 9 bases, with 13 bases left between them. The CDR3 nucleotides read TGTGCCTGGACGGGCAGCGGAGTTGAGCAGTTCTTC. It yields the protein CAWTGSGVEQFF.

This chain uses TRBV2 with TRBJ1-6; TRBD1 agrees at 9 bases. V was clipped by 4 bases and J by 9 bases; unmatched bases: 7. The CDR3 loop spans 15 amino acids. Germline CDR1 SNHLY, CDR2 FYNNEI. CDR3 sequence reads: CASSVGQGRSSPLHF. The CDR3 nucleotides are TGTGCCAGCAGTGTAGGACAGGGGCGCAGTTCACCCCTCCACTTT.

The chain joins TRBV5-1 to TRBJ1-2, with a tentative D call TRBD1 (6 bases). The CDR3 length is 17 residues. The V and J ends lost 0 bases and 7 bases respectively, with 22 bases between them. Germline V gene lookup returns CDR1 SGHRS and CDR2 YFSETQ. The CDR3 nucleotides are TGCGCCAGCAGCTTGGGCGCCTCAGACAGGCTGGTGGGTGGCTACACCTTC. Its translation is CASSLGASDRLVGGYTF. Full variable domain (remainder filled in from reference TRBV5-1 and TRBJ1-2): KAGVTQTPRYLIKTRGQQVTLSCSPISGHRSVSWYQQTPGQGLQFLFEYFSETQRNKGNFPGRFSGRQFSNSRSEMNVSTLELGDSALYLCASSLGASDRLVGGYTFGSGTRLTVV.

CDR3 amino acids: CASSSYSSGNSYEQYF. The CDR3 DNA is TGTGCCAGCAGCTCGTACTCTAGCGGAAACTCCTACGAGCAGTACTTC. V gene TRBV7-8 combines with J gene TRBJ2-7, with 7 bases lining up with TRBD2. CDR1 and CDR2 from the germline V gene are SGHVS and FQNEAQ. Trimming took 4 bases from V and 0 from J; bases not matched to a gene: 9. This CDR3 has 16 residues.

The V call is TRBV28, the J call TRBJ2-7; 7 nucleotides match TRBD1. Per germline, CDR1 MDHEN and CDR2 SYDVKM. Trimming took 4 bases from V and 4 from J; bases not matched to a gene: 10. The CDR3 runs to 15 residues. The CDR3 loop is CASSSPGQNAYEQYF. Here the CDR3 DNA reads TGTGCCAGCAGTTCCCCGGGACAGAACGCTTACGAGCAGTACTTC.

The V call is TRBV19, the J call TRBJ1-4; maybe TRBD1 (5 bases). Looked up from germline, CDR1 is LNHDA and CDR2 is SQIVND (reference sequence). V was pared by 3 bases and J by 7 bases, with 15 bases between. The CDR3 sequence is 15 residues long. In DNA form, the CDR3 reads TGTGCCAGTAGTATCCCCGGCAGGGAACGTGAAAAACTGTTTTTT. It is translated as CASSIPGREREKLFF. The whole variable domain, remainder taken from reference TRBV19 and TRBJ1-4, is DGGITQSPKYLFRKEGQNVTLSCEQNLNHDAMYWYRQDPGQGLRLIYYSQIVNDFQKGDIAEGYSVSREKKESFPLTVTSAQKNPTAFYLCASSIPGREREKLFFGSGTQLSVL.

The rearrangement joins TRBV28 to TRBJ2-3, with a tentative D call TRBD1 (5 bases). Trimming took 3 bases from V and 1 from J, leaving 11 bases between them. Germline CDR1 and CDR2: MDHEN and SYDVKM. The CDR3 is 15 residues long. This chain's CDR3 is CASSFPGMGTDTQYF. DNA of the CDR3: TGTGCCAGCAGTTTTCCAGGGATGGGCACAGATACGCAGTATTTT.

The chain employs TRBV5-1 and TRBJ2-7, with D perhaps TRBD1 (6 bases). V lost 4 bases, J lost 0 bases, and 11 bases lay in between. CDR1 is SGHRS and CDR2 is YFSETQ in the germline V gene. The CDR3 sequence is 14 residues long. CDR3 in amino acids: CASSPDRRSYEQYF. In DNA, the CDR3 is TGCGCCAGCAGCCCAGACAGGCGCTCCTACGAGCAGTACTTC. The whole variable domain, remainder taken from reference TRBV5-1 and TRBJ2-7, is KAGVTQTPRYLIKTRGQQVTLSCSPISGHRSVSWYQQTPGQGLQFLFEYFSETQRNKGNFPGRFSGRQFSNSRSEMNVSTLELGDSALYLCASSPDRRSYEQYFGPGTRLTVT.

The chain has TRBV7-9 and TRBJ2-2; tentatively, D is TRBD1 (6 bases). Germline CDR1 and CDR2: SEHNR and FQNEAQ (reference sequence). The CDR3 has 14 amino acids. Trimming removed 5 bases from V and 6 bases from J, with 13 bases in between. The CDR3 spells CASSPAGAAGELFF. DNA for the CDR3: TGTGCCAGCAGCCCGGCAGGGGCGGCCGGGGAGCTGTTTTTT.

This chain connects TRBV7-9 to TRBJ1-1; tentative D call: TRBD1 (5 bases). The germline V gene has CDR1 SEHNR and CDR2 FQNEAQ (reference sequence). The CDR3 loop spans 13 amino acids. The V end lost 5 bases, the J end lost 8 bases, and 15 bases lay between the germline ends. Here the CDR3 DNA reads TGTGCCAGCAGCCAGCGGGGGTTTCTAGAAGCTTTCTTT. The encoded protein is CASSQRGFLEAFF. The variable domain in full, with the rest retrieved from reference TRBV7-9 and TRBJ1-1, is DTGVSQNPRHKITKRGQNVTFRCDPISEHNRLYWYRQTLGQGPEFLTYFQNEAQLEKSRLLSDRFSAERPKGSFSTLEIQRTEQGDSAMYLCASSQRGFLEAFFGQGTRLTVV.

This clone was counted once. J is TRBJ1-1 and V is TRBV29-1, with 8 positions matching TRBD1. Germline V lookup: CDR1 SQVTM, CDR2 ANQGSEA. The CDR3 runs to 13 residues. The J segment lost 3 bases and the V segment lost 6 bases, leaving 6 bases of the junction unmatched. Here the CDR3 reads CSVKQGDYTEAFF. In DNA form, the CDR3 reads TGCAGCGTGAAACAGGGGGATTACACTGAAGCTTTCTTT.

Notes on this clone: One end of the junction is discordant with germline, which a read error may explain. The CDR3 protein is CASTGPGTHF. As DNA, the CDR3 is TGTGCCAGTACAGGGCCCGGCACACATTTT. V and J are TRBV19 and TRBJ1-3; weak D call: TRBD1 (5 bases). Germline V gives CDR1 LNHDA, CDR2 SQIVND (reference sequence). The CDR3 loop spans 10 amino acids.

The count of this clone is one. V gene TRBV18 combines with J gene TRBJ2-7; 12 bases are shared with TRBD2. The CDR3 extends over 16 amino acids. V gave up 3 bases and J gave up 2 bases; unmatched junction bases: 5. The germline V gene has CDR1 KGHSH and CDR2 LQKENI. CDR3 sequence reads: CASSPTSGGSTYEQYF. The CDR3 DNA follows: TGTGCCAGCTCACCGACTAGCGGGGGTTCCACCTACGAGCAGTACTTC.

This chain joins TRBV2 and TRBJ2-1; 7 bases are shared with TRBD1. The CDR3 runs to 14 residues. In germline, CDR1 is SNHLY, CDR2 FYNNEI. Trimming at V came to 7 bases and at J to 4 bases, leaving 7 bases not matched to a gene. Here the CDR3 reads CASNDRTGYNEQFF. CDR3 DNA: TGTGCCAGCAACGACAGGACAGGATACAATGAGCAGTTCTTC.

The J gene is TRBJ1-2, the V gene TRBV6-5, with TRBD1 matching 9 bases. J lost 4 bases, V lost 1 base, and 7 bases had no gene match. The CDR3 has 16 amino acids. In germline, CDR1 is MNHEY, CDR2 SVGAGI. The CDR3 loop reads CASSYYGTGTSYGYTF. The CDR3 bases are TGTGCCAGCAGTTACTATGGGACAGGGACATCCTATGGCTACACCTTC.

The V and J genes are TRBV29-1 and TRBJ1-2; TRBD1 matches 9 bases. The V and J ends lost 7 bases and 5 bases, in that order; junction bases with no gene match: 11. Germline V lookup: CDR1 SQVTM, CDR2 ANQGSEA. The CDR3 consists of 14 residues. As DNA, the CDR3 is TGCAGCGGGGGCACCCCGACAGGGGGATATGGCTACACCTTC. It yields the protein CSGGTPTGGYGYTF.

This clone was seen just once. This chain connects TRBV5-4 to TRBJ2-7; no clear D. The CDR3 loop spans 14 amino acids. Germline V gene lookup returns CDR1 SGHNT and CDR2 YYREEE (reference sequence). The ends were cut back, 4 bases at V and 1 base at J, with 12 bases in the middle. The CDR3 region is CASSQPTVSYEQYF. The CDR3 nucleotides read TGTGCCAGCAGCCAACCGACCGTTTCCTACGAGCAGTACTTC.

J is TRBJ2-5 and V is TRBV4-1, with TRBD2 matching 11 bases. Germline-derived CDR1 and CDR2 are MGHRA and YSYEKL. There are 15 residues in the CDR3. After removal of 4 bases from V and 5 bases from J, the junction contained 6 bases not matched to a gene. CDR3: CASSRAPSGRETQYF. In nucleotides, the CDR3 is TGCGCCAGCAGCCGCGCACCTAGCGGGAGGGAGACCCAGTACTTC.

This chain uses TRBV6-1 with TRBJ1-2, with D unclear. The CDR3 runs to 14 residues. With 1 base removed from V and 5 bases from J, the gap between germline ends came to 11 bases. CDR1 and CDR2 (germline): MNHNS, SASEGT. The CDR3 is CASSEVSGLYGYTF. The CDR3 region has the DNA TGTGCCAGCAGTGAAGTTTCAGGTCTATATGGCTACACCTTC.

The CDR3: CASSLSRESSYEQYF. The CDR3 DNA reads TGTGCCAGCAGCTTGTCTAGGGAAAGCTCCTACGAGCAGTACTTC. The chain joins TRBV7-2 to TRBJ2-7; D remains ambiguous. Germline CDR1 reads SGHTA; CDR2 reads FQGNSA. The CDR3 extends over 15 amino acids. Trimming took 3 bases from V and 0 from J, leaving 12 bases between them.